This T cell receptor (beta chain) appears in the sequencing data of a study of blood T cell repertoires in COVID-19. Study at large: Sites in the United States, Italy and Spain provided acute and convalescent COVID-19 samples. The cDNA or gDNA used as material had been derived from T cells, B-cell-depleted T cells, or PBMCs.

This clone occurred once. Original processing notes: Amplification from reference gene primers served as the basis for estimated nucleated cell counts. Generated by immunoSEQ multiplex PCR, the TCRdb table keeps only in-frame clones and is missing some. Clonal size and the V and J genes are those of that table, whereas D and trimming came from the DNA. The sample lists around 130,000 clones; over 80% were seen once. Germline lookup yields CDR1 MNHNS and CDR2 SASEGT. CDR3 length: 17 residues. V shed 8 bases, J shed 7 bases, and the junction held 13 bases outside the gene matches. The sample taken for sequencing was peripheral blood. The chain has TRBV6-1 and TRBJ2-3; TRBD2 aligns across 15 bases. This clonotype was sampled from a man aged 55 to 70 with active or convalescent COVID-19. The CDR3 DNA sequence: TGTGCCAGCCGTGGGAAAACCGGGACTAGCGGGAGGAATACGCAGTATTTT. Translating it yields CASRGKTGTSGRNTQYF.